A single sample is the source of the 32 T cell receptor beta chains below, sequenced in a study of T-cell memory formation after mild COVID-19. TCRdb fed the 5' RACE reads into MiXCR, producing one record per CDR3 protein. The sample consists of some 450,000 distinct CDR3 sequences, 20% of them appearing once. Material: PBMCs or a T cell subset sorted from them (not recorded which). All receptors derive from an adult woman who had mild COVID-19 (a few samples of this study predate the infection). Cell type and time point are not known.

V is TRBV19 and J is TRBJ2-1; a weak D match, TRBD2 (5 bases). CDR1 LNHDA and CDR2 SQIVND come from the germline V gene (reference sequence). The CDR3 runs to 16 residues. Trimming removed 7 bases at V and 0 bases at J, with 16 bases between. The DNA for the CDR3 is TGTGCCAGTACCCAGGCCCAGCGGAGCTCCTACAATGAGCAGTTCTTC. It encodes CASTQAQRSSYNEQFF.

The CDR3 region has the DNA TGTGCCAGCAGCTCCGGACAGAGCCCTTCTGGGGCCAACGTCCTGACTTTC. Residues: CASSSGQSPSGANVLTF. This sequence joins TRBV9 and TRBJ2-6; the D gene is possibly TRBD1 (6 bases). Per germline, CDR1 SGDLS and CDR2 YYNGEE. There are 17 residues in the CDR3. The germline V and J ends were trimmed by 4 bases and 1 base, with 15 bases remaining between them.

This clonotype was observed a handful of times. This chain joins TRBV7-3 and TRBJ2-2; tentatively, D is TRBD1 (6 bases). The CDR3 covers 16 residues. V was cut by 3 bases and J by 0 bases, with 11 bases left in between. The V gene's germline CDR1 is SGHTA and CDR2 FQGTGA. CDR3 amino acids: CASSFPGVANTGELFF. In DNA form, the CDR3 reads TGTGCCAGCAGCTTCCCAGGGGTGGCGAACACCGGGGAGCTGTTTTTT.

This clonotype was seen a few times. This chain joins TRBV5-6 and TRBJ2-7; 7 bases are a match to TRBD1. The germline V gene encodes CDR1 SGHDT and CDR2 YYEEEE. J lost 2 bases, V lost 4 bases, and 6 bases had no gene match. There are 14 residues in the CDR3. The CDR3 DNA sequence: TGTGCCAGCAGCCCACTGGGACAGCCCTACGAGCAGTACTTC. As protein: CASSPLGQPYEQYF.

The chain couples TRBV12-3 or TRBV12-4 to TRBJ2-1; 13 bases are shared with TRBD2. V was pared by 6 bases and J by 8 bases, with 10 bases of the junction left unmatched. The length of the CDR3 is 16 residues. The CDR3 region has the DNA TGTGCCAGCAGCCGGACTAGCGGGAGCACAGGCCATGAGCAGTTCTTC. This gives the protein CASSRTSGSTGHEQFF.

This clonotype showed up just a few times. This chain joins TRBV20-1 and TRBJ2-7; D remains ambiguous. The CDR3 is made up of 16 amino acids. Trimming removed 0 bases from V and 0 bases from J, with 15 bases in between. From germline, CDR1 is DFQATT and CDR2 SNEGSKA (reference sequence). CDR3 DNA: TGCAGTGCTAGAGATTGGTTCCAGCAAACCTCCTACGAGCAGTACTTC. Its translation: CSARDWFQQTSYEQYF.

Many counts were recorded for this clonotype. The chain has TRBV7-2 and TRBJ2-1; TRBD2 matches 10 bases. Germline V gene lookup returns CDR1 SGHTA and CDR2 FQGNSA. The ends lost 1 base at V and 10 bases at J; junction bases unmatched: 7. This CDR3 region has 15 residues. The CDR3 DNA is TGTGCCAGCAGCTTAGAAGTTTCTAGCGGGAGAGAGCAGTTCTTC. This encodes CASSLEVSSGREQFF.

The rearrangement links TRBV9 to TRBJ1-2; D might be TRBD1 (5 bases). CDR1 is SGDLS and CDR2 is YYNGEE in the germline V gene. Trimming cost V 0 bases and J 2 bases, with 17 bases left between them. The CDR3 length is 17 residues. The CDR3 sequence is CASSVAKDPGANYGYTF. The CDR3 nucleotides are TGTGCCAGCAGCGTAGCTAAAGATCCCGGGGCCAACTATGGCTACACCTTC.

The genes are TRBV19 and TRBJ2-7, with 7 bases identical to TRBD2. With 4 bases clipped from V and 1 base from J, the junction kept 4 bases outside the gene matches. The germline CDR1 and CDR2 sequences are LNHDA and SQIVND (reference sequence). There are 14 residues in the CDR3. This CDR3 is CASSSGAGSYEQYF. DNA of the CDR3: TGTGCCAGTAGTAGCGGAGCGGGATCCTACGAGCAGTACTTC. The full variable domain, its missing parts supplied by reference TRBV19 and TRBJ2-7, is DGGITQSPKYLFRKEGQNVTLSCEQNLNHDAMYWYRQDPGQGLRLIYYSQIVNDFQKGDIAEGYSVSREKKESFPLTVTSAQKNPTAFYLCASSSGAGSYEQYFGPGTRLTVT.

At least ten counts were recorded for this clonotype. The chain uses TRBV6-2 or TRBV6-3 and TRBJ2-5; possibly TRBD1 for D (6 bases). The V end lost 5 bases, the J end lost 3 bases, and 16 bases lay between the germline ends. Germline V CDR1 and CDR2: MNHEY, SVGEGT. The CDR3 length is 15 residues. DNA of the CDR3: TGTGCCAGCAGTACCCTAGGGACACCGAAAGAGACCCAGTACTTC. This codes for CASSTLGTPKETQYF.

Only a few counts were recorded for this clonotype. CDR3: CASSLTAGETYNEQFF. CDR3 nucleotides: TGTGCCAGCAGTTTGACGGCGGGGGAAACCTACAATGAGCAGTTCTTC. The V and J genes are TRBV12-3 or TRBV12-4 and TRBJ2-1; 7 nucleotides line up with TRBD2. This CDR3 comprises 16 residues. The junction had 7 bases not matched to a gene; V was cut back by 3 bases and J by 2 bases.

The chain links TRBV6-2 or TRBV6-3 to TRBJ2-7, with D tentatively TRBD1 (6 bases). The CDR3 runs 14 residues. Germline V gene sequence: CDR1 MNHEY, CDR2 SVGEGT. The V gene lost 0 bases and the J gene lost 5 bases, with 11 bases spanning the gap. The CDR3 nucleotides are TGTGCCAGCAGTTACTCGGACAGCAAGGACGAGCAGTACTTC. It specifies CASSYSDSKDEQYF.

This clonotype has just a few counts. The chain combines TRBV6-5 with TRBJ2-7; TRBD1 matches 7 bases. Germline trimming cut 6 bases from V and 3 bases from J; bases unmatched to any gene: 5. Germline CDR1 is MNHEY and CDR2 is SVGAGI. This CDR3 has 13 amino acids. CDR3 nucleotide sequence: TGTGCCAGCAGGAGGGGGCAATACTACGAGCAGTACTTC. This translates into CASRRGQYYEQYF.

This chain links TRBV29-1 with TRBJ2-2; D gene ambiguous. CDR3 length equals 11 residues. Germline V gene sequence: CDR1 SQVTM, CDR2 ANQGSEA. With 7 bases removed from V and 2 bases from J, the gap between germline ends came to 5 bases. The CDR3 here is CSGRNTGELFF. The CDR3 DNA reads as TGCAGCGGACGTAACACCGGGGAGCTGTTTTTT.

There are a few counts of this clonotype. The chain employs TRBV12-3 or TRBV12-4 and TRBJ2-7; TRBD2 matches 14 bases. This CDR3 has 15 amino acids. V lost 5 bases, J lost 4 bases, and 4 bases stayed unmatched. The CDR3 here is CASSMTSGGAYEQYF. The CDR3 coding sequence is TGTGCCAGCAGTATGACTAGCGGGGGGGCTTACGAGCAGTACTTC.

The genes are TRBV29-1 and TRBJ2-7; D is unclear. Looked up from germline, CDR1 is SQVTM and CDR2 is ANQGSEA. Trimming left V 0 bases short and J 0 bases short, with 9 bases between. The CDR3 totals 14 residues. CDR3 sequence: CSVEDTSSSYEQYF. The DNA for the CDR3 is TGCAGCGTTGAAGATACCTCGAGCTCCTACGAGCAGTACTTC.

The V call is TRBV6-6, the J call TRBJ2-5; possible D gene TRBD1, 6 bases. There are 13 residues in the CDR3. CDR1 is MNHNY and CDR2 is SVGAGI in the germline V gene (reference sequence). Trimming stripped 6 bases from V and 2 bases from J, with 10 bases between. DNA for the CDR3: TGTGCCAGCAGGGGGACAAGTCAAGAGACCCAGTACTTC. It translates to CASRGTSQETQYF.

This clonotype was counted only a few times. CDR3: CASQDPGQRTEAFF. Here the CDR3 DNA reads TGTGCCAGCCAAGACCCGGGACAGAGAACTGAAGCTTTCTTT. This chain connects TRBV7-9 to TRBJ1-1; 7 bases match TRBD1. In germline, CDR1 is SEHNR, CDR2 FQNEAQ (reference sequence). Trimming cost V 8 bases and J 5 bases; bases outside gene matches: 11. There are 14 residues in the CDR3.

In its sample, this clonotype was seen many times. The chain couples TRBV9 to TRBJ2-3; unclear D gene. CDR3 length: 15 residues. V was cut by 0 bases and J by 1 base, with 9 bases left in between. In germline, CDR1 is SGDLS, CDR2 YYNGEE. The CDR3 here is CASSVGLLRTDTQYF. The DNA of the CDR3 is TGTGCCAGCAGCGTAGGACTCCTCCGCACAGATACGCAGTATTTT. Full variable domain (missing parts from reference TRBV9 and TRBJ2-3): DSGVTQTPKHLITATGQRVTLRCSPRSGDLSVYWYQQSLDQGLQFLIQYYNGEERAKGNILERFSAQQFPDLHSELNLSSLELGDSALYFCASSVGLLRTDTQYFGPGTRLTVL.

The CDR3 region is CASSLAATAGVPTDTQYF. The CDR3 nucleotides read TGTGCCAGCAGCTTAGCAGCTACGGCAGGGGTCCCCACAGATACGCAGTATTTT. The rearrangement joins TRBV7-8 to TRBJ2-3; TRBD1 is a possible D gene (6 bases). The germline gives CDR1 SGHVS, CDR2 FQNEAQ. The CDR3 consists of 18 residues. V lost 0 bases and J lost 2, with 18 bases in between.

This clonotype was counted only a few times. CDR3 sequence: CASSLSWTLTEAFF. In DNA form, the CDR3 reads TGTGCCAGCAGTTTATCTTGGACTCTGACTGAAGCTTTCTTT. V and J are TRBV12-3 or TRBV12-4 and TRBJ1-1; D gene unclear. This CDR3 is built from 14 residues. V shed 2 bases and J shed 5 bases, with 12 bases lying between them.

The J gene is TRBJ2-3, the V gene TRBV10-3; 8 bases are a match to TRBD2. CDR3 length equals 13 residues. Germline V lookup: CDR1 ENHRY, CDR2 SYGVKD. After removal of 11 bases from V and 2 bases from J, the junction contained 6 bases not matched to a gene. This CDR3 is CAVAGSSTDTQYF. DNA for the CDR3: TGTGCCGTAGCGGGGAGTTCCACAGATACGCAGTATTTT.

This clonotype was counted a few times. The rearrangement joins TRBV5-1 to TRBJ1-4; D remains unclear. Trimming stripped 4 bases from V and 0 bases from J, with 10 bases between. The germline V gene encodes CDR1 SGHRS and CDR2 YFSETQ. CDR3 size: 15 residues. The CDR3 coding sequence is TGCGCCAGCAGCCCAGGACGGCCAACTAATGAAAAACTGTTTTTT. Protein product: CASSPGRPTNEKLFF.

V is TRBV6-5 and J is TRBJ2-1; maybe TRBD2 (5 bases). Germline CDR1 reads MNHEY; CDR2 reads SVGAGI. The length of the CDR3 is 14 residues. Trimming took 7 bases from V and 3 from J, leaving 13 bases between them. The CDR3 region is CASTEGSGYNEQFF. CDR3 sequence (DNA): TGTGCCAGCACCGAAGGAAGCGGCTACAATGAGCAGTTCTTC.

The chain links TRBV19 to TRBJ1-1; no reliable D call. Germline V gives CDR1 LNHDA, CDR2 SQIVND (reference sequence). The CDR3 has 13 residues. The V gene lost 2 bases and the J gene lost 10 bases, with 14 bases spanning the gap. The CDR3 protein is CASSITRPTGAFF. The CDR3 region has the DNA TGTGCCAGTAGTATAACCCGCCCGACGGGAGCTTTCTTT.

This clonotype was picked up many times. The chain employs TRBV12-3 or TRBV12-4 and TRBJ2-1; D unresolved. The CDR3 length is 15 residues. V gave up 6 bases and J gave up 3 bases, with 15 bases separating them. CDR3: CASRTSDGIYNEQFF. The CDR3 DNA is TGTGCCAGCAGGACGTCGGACGGAATCTACAATGAGCAGTTCTTC.

V gene TRBV15 combines with J gene TRBJ2-3, with 9 nucleotides matching TRBD2. This CDR3 is 16 amino acids long. After removal of 5 bases from V and 0 bases from J, the junction contained 6 bases not matched to a gene. CDR1 is LNHNV, CDR2 YYDKDF, per germline (reference sequence). The CDR3 here is CATSVPLAGSTDTQYF. CDR3 DNA: TGTGCCACCAGCGTCCCTCTAGCGGGGAGCACAGATACGCAGTATTTT.

CDR3 coding DNA: TGTGCCAGTAGGCCCCGGGACAGGGATCTCTACGAGCAGTACTTC. This gives the protein CASRPRDRDLYEQYF. The J gene is TRBJ2-7, the V gene TRBV19; 9 bases fit TRBD1. CDR1 is LNHDA, CDR2 SQIVND, per germline (reference sequence). The trim removed 6 bases at V and 3 bases at J, leaving 9 bases unmatched. This CDR3 has 15 amino acids. Complete variable domain (other parts from reference TRBV19 and TRBJ2-7): DGGITQSPKYLFRKEGQNVTLSCEQNLNHDAMYWYRQDPGQGLRLIYYSQIVNDFQKGDIAEGYSVSREKKESFPLTVTSAQKNPTAFYLCASRPRDRDLYEQYFGPGTRLTVT.

The sample holds a few counts of this clonotype. The chain employs TRBV5-1 and TRBJ1-5; no definite D call. The CDR3 consists of 12 residues. Germline V gives CDR1 SGHRS, CDR2 YFSETQ. V lost 3 bases and J lost 11, with 12 bases in between. The CDR3 nucleotides are TGCGCCAGCAGCTCGAAGCGTTGGACCCAGCATTTT. It codes for CASSSKRWTQHF.

This clonotype was seen only a few times. In nucleotides, the CDR3 is TGCGCCAGCAGCTTAGATCCTACCCCAAATCAGCCCCAGCATTTT. Translating it yields CASSLDPTPNQPQHF. V and J are TRBV5-1 and TRBJ1-5; D not certain. Deletions cut 2 bases from V and 4 bases from J, with 13 bases between. Per the germline V gene, CDR1 is SGHRS and CDR2 is YFSETQ. The CDR3 has 15 residues.

The chain uses TRBV27 and TRBJ2-3, with 10 bases aligning to TRBD2. V shed 6 bases, J shed 6 bases, and the junction held 9 bases outside the gene matches. The CDR3 loop spans 15 amino acids. Germline values: CDR1 MNHEY, CDR2 SMNVEV (reference sequence). The CDR3: CASRNIAGGGDTQYF. CDR3 DNA sequence: TGTGCCAGCAGAAATATAGCGGGGGGCGGCGATACGCAGTATTTT.

This rearrangement joins TRBV24-1 to TRBJ2-1; either TRBD1 or TRBD2 may fit D (5 bases each). Trimming took 5 bases from V and 10 from J, leaving 17 bases between them. Germline CDR1 reads KGHDR; CDR2 reads SFDVKD. This CDR3 comprises 14 residues. The CDR3, as DNA: TGTGCCACCAGTGGATCCCTGAGGGGTGAGGAGCAGTTCTTC. Translation: CATSGSLRGEEQFF.